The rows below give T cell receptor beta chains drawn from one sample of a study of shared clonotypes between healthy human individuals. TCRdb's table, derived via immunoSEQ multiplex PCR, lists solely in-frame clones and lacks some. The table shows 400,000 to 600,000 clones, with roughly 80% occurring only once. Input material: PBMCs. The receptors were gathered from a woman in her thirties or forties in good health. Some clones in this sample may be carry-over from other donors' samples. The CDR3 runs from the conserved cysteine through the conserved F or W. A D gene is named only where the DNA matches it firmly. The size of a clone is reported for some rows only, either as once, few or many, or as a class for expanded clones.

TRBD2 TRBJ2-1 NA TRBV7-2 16 TGTGCCAGCAGCGAAGTCCTAGCGGGAGGCTTAGGTGAGCAGTTCTTC CASSEVLAGGLGEQFF
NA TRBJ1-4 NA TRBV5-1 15 TGCGCCAGCAGCTTGGAGGGGGGATATAATGAAAAACTGTTTTTT CASSLEGGYNEKLFF
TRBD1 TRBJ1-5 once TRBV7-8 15 TGTGCCAGCAGTTACGGGACAGCCTACAATCAGCCCCAGCATTTT CASSYGTAYNQPQHF
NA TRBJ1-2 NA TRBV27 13 TGTGCCAGCAGTTTTTCCGGGGAGAGTGGCTACACCTTC CASSFSGESGYTF
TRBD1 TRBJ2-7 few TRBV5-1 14 TGCGCCAGCAGCGGGACAGGGGGCCTGGGCGAGCAGTACTTC CASSGTGGLGEQYF
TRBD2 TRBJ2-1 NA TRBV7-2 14 TGTGCCAGCAGCCCGGGAGGGCCGAGGTATGAGCAGTTCTTC CASSPGGPRYEQFF
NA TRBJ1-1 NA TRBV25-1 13 TGTGCCAGCAGTCCCGGGGAGGGTAATGAAGCTTTCTTT CASSPGEGNEAFF
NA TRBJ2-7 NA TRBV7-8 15 TGTGCCAGCAGCTTCAGGGCTCAAGCGATCTACGAGCAGTACTTC CASSFRAQAIYEQYF
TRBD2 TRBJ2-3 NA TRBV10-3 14 TGTGCCATCAGGGAAGCGGGAGGGGAAGATACGCAGTATTTT CAIREAGGEDTQYF
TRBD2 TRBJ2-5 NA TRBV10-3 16 TGTGCCATCAGTGGACTAGCGGGAGGGCCCGATGAGACCCAGTACTTC CAISGLAGGPDETQYF
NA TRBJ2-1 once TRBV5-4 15 TGTGCCAGCAGCTTCGGACTAATTTCCTACAATGAGCAGTTCTTC CASSFGLISYNEQFF
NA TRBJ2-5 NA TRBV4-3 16 TGCGCCAGCAGCCAAGATCTATCCAGCGATCAAGAGACCCAGTACTTC CASSQDLSSDQETQYF
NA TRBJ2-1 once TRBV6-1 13 TGTGCCAGCACGCCTGTTCCCTACAATGAGCAGTTCTTC CASTPVPYNEQFF
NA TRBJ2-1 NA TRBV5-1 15 TGCGCCAGCAGCTTGGAGGGGGGCGCTTACAATGAGCAGTTCTTC CASSLEGGAYNEQFF
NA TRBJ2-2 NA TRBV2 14 TGTGCCAGCAGCCCGGTGGGGGACACCGGGGAGCTGTTTTTT CASSPVGDTGELFF
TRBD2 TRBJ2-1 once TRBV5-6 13 TGTGCCAGCAGCTCCCTAGCGGACAATGAGCAGTTCTTC CASSSLADNEQFF
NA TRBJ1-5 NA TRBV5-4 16 TGTGCCAGCAGCAACGGGACCGGGGAGGGCAATCAGCCCCAGCATTTT CASSNGTGEGNQPQHF
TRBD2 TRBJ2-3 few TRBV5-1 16 TGCGCCAGCAGCTTGAGTTCTACAGCGGGAGTAAGTACGCAGTATTTT CASSLSSTAGVSTQYF
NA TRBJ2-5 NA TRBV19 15 TGTGCCAGTAGTCTTAATGGGAGGGGGGAAGAGACCCAGTACTTC CASSLNGRGEETQYF
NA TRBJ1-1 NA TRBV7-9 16 TGTGCCAGCACCCTCAGCGGTCCGTCTGGGGACACTGAAGCTTTCTTT CASTLSGPSGDTEAFF
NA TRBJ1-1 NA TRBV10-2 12 TGCGCCAGCAGGAACACGAACACTGAAGCTTTCTTT CASRNTNTEAFF
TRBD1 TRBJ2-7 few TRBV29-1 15 TGCAGCGTTGGACGGGATACAGGGGGCACAGACGAGCAGTACTTC CSVGRDTGGTDEQYF